This T cell receptor beta chain emerged from a study of T cells in Graves' hyperthyroidism and ophthalmopathy. Notes on the study in general: Median prediction lead before ophthalmopathy onset was 6.5 to 7 months with the model. Patients with ophthalmopathy were separated from those with stable hyperthyroidism by a 13 V-J model.

There were TCR beta CDR3 regions amplified from RNA transcripts. A first-round RT-PCR of the TCR CDR3 used the HTBI primer set. MiXCR was run by TCRdb on the multiplex PCR reads, yielding one entry per CDR3 protein. The sample contains 550,000 to 650,000 distinct CDR3 sequences, around 13% of which appear only once. Patients with uncontrolled infections, other autoimmune diseases, pregnancy or lactation were excluded. As concerns this clonotype: Its antigen is unknown.

The CDR3 runs to 17 residues. V shed 0 bases, J shed 3 bases, and the junction held 8 bases outside the gene matches. Germline assignment: CDR1 SGDLS and CDR2 YYNGEE. The TCR was taken from a woman in her 40s with Graves' hyperthyroidism. V usage is TRBV9 and J usage is TRBJ1-5, with 8 bases identical to TRBD1. The specimen was blood. The DNA for the CDR3 is TGTGCCAGCAGCGTAGCTACGTGGACAGGGAACAATCAGCCCCAGCATTTT. Translation: CASSVATWTGNNQPQHF.